This TCR beta chain was captured in a study of beta chain features in type 1 diabetes. Study-level information: Across the samples, some 98,000,000 sorted cells were examined in total.

Isolated RNA was reverse transcribed in full, so expressed TCRB transcripts were sequenced. Profiling relied on immunoSEQ multiplex PCR, and the TCRdb table lists in-frame clones only, not all of them. Of 400,000 to 550,000 clones listed, over 10% are singletons. CDR1 is SGHDT and CDR2 is YYEEEE in the germline V gene. Trimming at V came to 4 bases and at J to 2 bases, leaving 5 bases not matched to a gene. This CDR3 has 14 amino acids. The clonotype was recovered from a woman between 18 and 30 years old in good health. The sequencing input was naive CD4+ T cells from blood. The chain employs TRBV5-6 and TRBJ1-2; 7 positions match TRBD1. CDR3 sequence (DNA): TGTGCCAGCAGCAAACCGGGACAGAACTATGGCTACACCTTC. It translates to CASSKPGQNYGYTF. The full variable domain, completed using reference TRBV5-6 and TRBJ1-2, is DAGVTQSPTHLIKTRGQQVTLRCSPKSGHDTVSWYQQALGQGPQFIFQYYEEEERQRGNFPDRFSGHQFPNYSSELNVNALLLGDSALYLCASSKPGQNYGYTFGSGTRLTVV.